This T cell receptor (beta chain) is from a study of shared clonotypes between healthy human individuals. Measured with immunoSEQ multiplex PCR; TCRdb has only the in-frame clones, and not every one. The profile shows millions of clones, around 90% of them singletons. The V gene end was trimmed by 8 bases and the J gene end by 5 bases; junction bases not matched to a gene: 9. Germline values: CDR1 SNHLY, CDR2 FYNNEI. The CDR3 covers 16 residues. The source is a man younger than 35 in good health. V usage is TRBV2 and J usage is TRBJ2-1, with 13 bases lining up with TRBD2. The specimen sequenced was naive CD4+ T cells sorted from blood. Subset in this sample: CD45RA+ positively selected. The CDR3 DNA reads as TGTGCCAGCCTCGGCCGACTAGCGGGAGGACACAATGAGCAGTTCTTC. Protein: CASLGRLAGGHNEQFF. Full variable domain (remainder filled in from reference TRBV2 and TRBJ2-1): EPEVTQTPSHQVTQMGQEVILRCVPISNHLYFYWYRQILGQKVEFLVSFYNNEISEKSEIFDDQFSVERPDGSNFTLKIRSTKLEDSAMYFCASLGRLAGGHNEQFFGPGTRLTVL.